This TCR beta chain stems from a study of identical twins. The CDR3 has 13 amino acids. Trimming cost V 2 bases and J 0 bases, with 5 bases left between them. CDR1 is DFQATT, CDR2 SNEGSKA, per germline (reference sequence). Regarding this clonotype: Antigen unknown. A much more abundant neighbour one base away suggests this may be a read error.

With template switching, a universal primer site was added, and the cDNA carried unique molecular identifiers. TCRdb reprocessed the 5' RACE reads with MiXCR, giving one entry per CDR3 protein. The data show 450,000 or so distinct CDR3 sequences, 11% to 15% seen once. Whole-study findings and limits: Out-of-frame alpha sequences that twins shared showed excess low generation probability.

The same data also went into a second study, on yellow fever vaccine responses in identical twins.

This TCR was recovered from a young woman in good health. The gene calls are TRBV20-1 and TRBJ1-5; D not resolved. What was sequenced was CD4+ T cells sorted from blood. The CDR3, as DNA: TGCAGTGCTAGACCGGATAGCAATCAGCCCCAGCATTTT. The encoded protein is CSARPDSNQPQHF.